Shown below are 31 T cell receptor beta chains from a single sample sequenced in a study of shared clonotypes between healthy human individuals. Using immunoSEQ multiplex PCR, the repertoire was profiled, and TCRdb retains in-frame clones only, with some absent. The sample shows about 820,000 clones, approximately 92% of them seen only once. Naive CD8 cells, CD45RO-negative and positively selected for CCR7, excluded terminally differentiated effector memory CD45RA+ cells. The sample taken for sequencing was naive CD8+ T cells sorted from blood. These receptors originate from a man between 25 and 39 years old in good health.

The chain links TRBV4-3 to TRBJ2-7; tentatively, D is TRBD1 or TRBD2 (6 bases each). The CDR3 sequence is 16 residues long. V was cut by 0 bases and J by 2 bases, with 14 bases left in between. Germline V gene data show CDR1 as LGHNA and CDR2 as YSLEER. This chain's CDR3 is CASSQDGTGAAYEQYF. The CDR3 nucleotides are TGCGCCAGCAGCCAAGACGGAACGGGGGCAGCCTACGAGCAGTACTTC.

The V call is TRBV27, the J call TRBJ2-3; 7 positions agree with TRBD2. Germline CDR1 and CDR2: MNHEY and SMNVEV (reference sequence). Losses at the gene ends were 2 bases for V and 2 bases for J; bases not matched to a gene: 13. The CDR3 extends over 18 amino acids. CDR3 sequence: CASSLRIGLTSYTDTQYF. The CDR3 DNA reads TGTGCCAGCAGTTTAAGAATAGGATTGACTAGCTACACAGATACGCAGTATTTT.

This sequence joins TRBV28 and TRBJ2-7; D is possibly TRBD2 (6 bases). The ends were cut back, 5 bases at V and 6 bases at J, with 17 bases in the middle. Looked up from germline, CDR1 is MDHEN and CDR2 is SYDVKM. This CDR3 comprises 14 residues. The DNA of the CDR3 is TGTGCCAGCAGTACCTGGGGGGAGAGTGGCGAGCAGTACTTC. It specifies CASSTWGESGEQYF.

V and J are TRBV7-9 and TRBJ2-7, with D tentatively TRBD2 (6 bases). Germline-derived CDR1 and CDR2 are SEHNR and FQNEAQ (reference sequence). V shed 7 bases and J shed 9 bases, with 19 bases lying between them. The CDR3 totals 13 residues. This chain's CDR3 is CASIPNLAEGQYF. CDR3 nucleotide sequence: TGTGCCAGCATCCCCAACCTCGCGGAGGGGCAGTACTTC.

As for this clone: The same CDR3 is also encoded by other DNA sequences in this sample. The rearrangement links TRBV4-1 to TRBJ2-7, with 8 nucleotides matching TRBD2. Per germline, CDR1 MGHRA and CDR2 YSYEKL. The CDR3 length is 15 residues. After removal of 1 base from V and 1 base from J, the junction contained 3 bases not matched to a gene. The chain's CDR3 is CASSQVAGGSYEQYF. CDR3 bases: TGCGCCAGCAGCCAAGTTGCGGGAGGTTCCTACGAGCAGTACTTC.

The rearrangement uses TRBV19 and TRBJ1-5, with D unresolved. This CDR3 spans 11 amino acids. The germline CDR1 and CDR2 sequences are LNHDA and SQIVND (reference sequence). V was trimmed by 10 bases and J by 9 bases, leaving 13 bases between them. The CDR3, as DNA: TGTGCCACCTCATCGGGAGTGCCCCAGCATTTT. Translation gives CATSSGVPQHF.

The V gene is TRBV12-5, the J gene TRBJ1-3, with D unresolved. Germline loops: CDR1 LGHNT, CDR2 FRNRAP. V lost 5 bases and J 0 bases, leaving 8 bases between the germline ends. CDR3 length: 14 amino acids. The CDR3: CASGQTDSGNTIYF. DNA for the CDR3: TGTGCTAGTGGTCAAACAGACTCTGGAAACACCATATATTTT.

The chain carries TRBV7-8 and TRBJ1-1; a possible D gene is TRBD1 (5 bases). The CDR3 runs to 13 residues. Trimming took 5 bases from V and 1 from J, leaving 8 bases between them. CDR1 is SGHVS and CDR2 is FQNEAQ in the germline V gene. Here the CDR3 DNA reads TGTGCCAGCAGCCCGGGGGGGAACACTGAAGCTTTCTTT. Encoded protein: CASSPGGNTEAFF.

J is TRBJ1-1 and V is TRBV5-6; 10 positions agree with TRBD1. V lost 4 bases and J lost 10; bases outside the gene matches: 10. This CDR3 has 14 residues. Germline lookup yields CDR1 SGHDT and CDR2 YYEEEE. The CDR3 sequence: CASSQDRGFYGAFF. In nucleotides, the CDR3 is TGTGCCAGCAGCCAGGACAGGGGGTTTTACGGAGCTTTCTTT.

The rearrangement joins TRBV29-1 to TRBJ2-1; 14 positions match TRBD2. Unmatched junction bases numbered 5, after V lost 3 bases and J lost 7 bases. The CDR3 is 15 amino acids. CDR1 is SQVTM, CDR2 ANQGSEA, per germline. CDR3: CSVEGTSGSENEQFF. The CDR3 DNA sequence: TGCAGCGTTGAGGGGACTAGCGGGAGTGAGAATGAGCAGTTCTTC.

The chain employs TRBV7-8 and TRBJ2-4; D remains unclear. Trimming stripped 4 bases from V and 1 base from J, with 8 bases between. CDR1 and CDR2 (germline): SGHVS, FQNEAQ. The CDR3 length is 14 residues. The DNA of the CDR3 is TGTGCCAGCAGCTCCCCCCGGGCCAAAAACATTCAGTACTTC. Encoded protein: CASSSPRAKNIQYF.

The V call is TRBV11-2, the J call TRBJ2-1, with no clear D. This CDR3 contains 16 residues. V dropped 5 bases and J dropped 0 bases, with 14 bases sitting between them. Per the germline V gene, CDR1 is SGHAT and CDR2 is FQNNGV. CDR3 bases: TGTGCCAGCAGCCCGCCTGTTACGAGCTCCTACAATGAGCAGTTCTTC. Protein product: CASSPPVTSSYNEQFF.

This clone was seen only once. The sample carries other DNA sequences with the same CDR3. This chain uses TRBV27 with TRBJ2-1; D possibly corresponds to TRBD2 (6 bases). V lost 2 bases and J 9 bases, leaving 8 bases between the germline ends. The CDR3 is 12 amino acids. The V gene's germline CDR1 is MNHEY and CDR2 SMNVEV (reference sequence). The CDR3 reads CASSLRGGEQFF. CDR3 sequence (DNA): TGTGCCAGCAGTTTACGGGGAGGTGAGCAGTTCTTC.

This clone was seen only a few times. This sequence joins TRBV9 and TRBJ2-1; no firm D call. V shed 5 bases and J shed 10 bases, with 13 bases lying between them. This CDR3 has 12 amino acids. Germline CDR1 and CDR2: SGDLS and YYNGEE. The CDR3 here is CASSPSRQEQFF. For the CDR3, the DNA is TGTGCCAGCAGTCCAAGTCGCCAAGAGCAGTTCTTC.

The J gene is TRBJ1-5, the V gene TRBV5-6; 7 bases match TRBD1. CDR1 is SGHDT, CDR2 YYEEEE, per germline. This CDR3 contains 12 residues. Trimming took 5 bases from V and 7 from J; bases not matched to a gene: 3. CDR3 sequence reads: CASSSDRQPQHF. CDR3 in DNA: TGTGCCAGCAGTTCGGACAGGCAGCCCCAGCATTTT.

The sample holds one count of this clone. CDR3 coding DNA: TGTGCCAGCACCTACAGAAGGAAGGAACAGCCCCAGCATTTT. Translating gives CASTYRRKEQPQHF. The chain couples TRBV28 to TRBJ1-5; D uncertain. This CDR3 has 14 residues. Germline loops: CDR1 MDHEN, CDR2 SYDVKM. V was clipped by 7 bases and J by 7 bases, with 17 bases between them.

The V and J genes are TRBV6-1 and TRBJ2-3; the D is unclear. This CDR3 region has 15 residues. The V gene's germline CDR1 is MNHNS and CDR2 SASEGT. V lost 3 bases and J 2 bases, leaving 12 bases between the germline ends. DNA of the CDR3: TGTGCCAGCAGTGATGGGCAGCGCTTCACAGATACGCAGTATTTT. Translated, it gives CASSDGQRFTDTQYF.

A word on this clone: This CDR3 is also generated by other DNA sequences in the sample. The chain is built from TRBV28 and TRBJ1-3; no clear D. V lost 1 base and J lost 7, with 5 bases in between. There are 12 residues in the CDR3. Germline-derived CDR1 and CDR2 are MDHEN and SYDVKM. CDR3 sequence (DNA): TGTGCCAGCAGTTTATCCGGGAACACCATATATTTT. Translation: CASSLSGNTIYF.

On this clone itself: A read error is likely here: a far larger clone is one base away. The sample has other DNA sequences that encode this CDR3 too. V and J are TRBV27 and TRBJ2-7; TRBD1 matches 7 bases. Germline CDR1 MNHEY, CDR2 SMNVEV (reference sequence). The CDR3 is 13 residues long. V shed 2 bases and J 3 bases; nucleotides not matched to a gene: 1. The chain's CDR3 is CASSLDRDYEQYF. As DNA, the CDR3 is TGTGCCAGCAGTTTAGACAGGGACTACGAGCAGTACTTC.

Points on this clone: Other DNA variants within this sample encode the same CDR3. The rearrangement joins TRBV11-2 to TRBJ2-7; 7 bases fit TRBD1. CDR1 SGHAT and CDR2 FQNNGV come from the germline V gene. The J segment lost 2 bases and the V segment lost 5 bases, leaving 0 bases of the junction unmatched. The CDR3 is 12 amino acids. CDR3 region: CASSGQAYEQYF. CDR3 nucleotides: TGTGCCAGCAGCGGACAGGCCTACGAGCAGTACTTC.

The chain joins TRBV7-9 to TRBJ1-5; maybe TRBD1 (5 bases). CDR1 and CDR2 from the germline V gene are SEHNR and FQNEAQ (reference sequence). V was trimmed by 1 base and J by 7 bases, leaving 11 bases between them. The CDR3 runs 14 residues. In DNA form, the CDR3 reads TGTGCCAGCAGCTTAGGGGGCTGGAAGCAGCCCCAGCATTTT. Encoded protein: CASSLGGWKQPQHF.

Worth noting for this clone: Additional DNA sequences in this sample encode the identical CDR3. CDR3 amino acids: CASSLGYSYEQYF. In DNA, the CDR3 is TGTGCCAGCAGCTTAGGGTACTCCTACGAGCAGTACTTC. V and J are TRBV5-4 and TRBJ2-7; no firm D call. V was cut by 2 bases and J by 0 bases, with 6 bases left in between. The CDR3 sequence is 13 residues long. From germline, CDR1 is SGHNT and CDR2 YYREEE (reference sequence).

The chain couples TRBV27 to TRBJ1-5; D unclear. The CDR3 extends over 13 amino acids. The germline V gene has CDR1 MNHEY and CDR2 SMNVEV (reference sequence). The germline V and J ends were trimmed by 3 bases and 7 bases, with 10 bases remaining between them. CDR3 residues: CASSFYGGQPQHF. CDR3 coding DNA: TGTGCCAGCAGTTTTTATGGAGGCCAGCCCCAGCATTTT.

This chain joins TRBV9 and TRBJ2-5; 10 nucleotides line up with TRBD2. This CDR3 is 14 amino acids long. The V gene's germline CDR1 is SGDLS and CDR2 YYNGEE. V was clipped by 3 bases and J by 3 bases; unmatched bases: 2. The CDR3 coding sequence is TGTGCCAGCAGCGCCGGACTAGCGGAAGAGACCCAGTACTTC. Its protein product is CASSAGLAEETQYF. The variable domain in full, completed from reference TRBV9 and TRBJ2-5, reads DSGVTQTPKHLITATGQRVTLRCSPRSGDLSVYWYQQSLDQGLQFLIQYYNGEERAKGNILERFSAQQFPDLHSELNLSSLELGDSALYFCASSAGLAEETQYFGPGTRLLVL.

The gene calls are TRBV6-5 and TRBJ1-5; weak D call: TRBD1 (6 bases). Trimming cost V 6 bases and J 5 bases, with 11 bases left between them. The CDR3 totals 13 residues. The V gene's germline CDR1 is MNHEY and CDR2 SVGAGI. CDR3 coding DNA: TGTGCCAGCAGCCTCTCAGGGGATCAGCCCCAGCATTTT. Residues: CASSLSGDQPQHF.

The gene calls are TRBV5-4 and TRBJ2-7; TRBD1 or TRBD2 may be the D gene (5 bases each). V lost 4 bases, J lost 5 bases, and 16 bases lay in between. Looked up from germline, CDR1 is SGHNT and CDR2 is YYREEE (reference sequence). The CDR3 sequence is 14 residues long. CDR3 sequence: CASSDSGTTNEQYF. CDR3 coding DNA: TGTGCCAGCAGCGACTCCGGGACGACCAACGAGCAGTACTTC.

For the CDR3, the DNA is TGTGCCTGGAGTAGACTAGCGGACCAAGAGACCCAGTACTTC. Its translation is CAWSRLADQETQYF. The chain carries TRBV30 and TRBJ2-5; 9 bases are a match to TRBD2. The CDR3 has 14 residues. Unmatched junction bases numbered 1, after V lost 2 bases and J lost 0 bases. Germline V gives CDR1 GTSNPN, CDR2 SVGIG (reference sequence). Supplemented by reference TRBV30 and TRBJ2-5, the full variable domain reads SQTIHQWPATLVQPVGSPLSLECTVEGTSNPNLYWYRQAAGRGLQLLFYSVGIGQISSEVPQNLSASRPQDRQFILSSKKLLLSDSGFYLCAWSRLADQETQYFGPGTRLLVL.

The chain couples TRBV7-8 to TRBJ2-5; D gene ambiguous. In germline, CDR1 is SGHVS, CDR2 FQNEAQ. The CDR3 runs 17 residues. Trimming removed 4 bases at V and 5 bases at J, with 23 bases between. The CDR3 coding sequence is TGTGCCAGCAGCTACCGAACATGGCCCCCTCCGATTGAGACCCAGTACTTC. It is translated as CASSYRTWPPPIETQYF.

The rearrangement uses TRBV27 and TRBJ2-7; D perhaps matches TRBD1 (6 bases). Trimming left V 2 bases short and J 5 bases short, with 10 bases between. The CDR3 has 13 residues. Germline CDR1 and CDR2: MNHEY and SMNVEV (reference sequence). CDR3 nucleotide sequence: TGTGCCAGCAGTTTAACAGGGTCCCACGAGCAGTACTTC. Amino acid sequence: CASSLTGSHEQYF.

This rearrangement joins TRBV4-2 to TRBJ2-1; no clear D gene. Trimming removed 0 bases from V and 7 bases from J, with 10 bases in between. CDR1 LGHNA and CDR2 YNFKEQ come from the germline V gene. The CDR3 is 14 residues long. The CDR3 sequence: CASSQELGSNEQFF. The CDR3 nucleotides read TGTGCCAGCAGCCAAGAATTGGGAAGTAATGAGCAGTTCTTC.

The chain is built from TRBV5-5 and TRBJ2-7; possible D gene TRBD1, 5 bases. Germline CDR1 is SGHKS and CDR2 is YYEKEE (reference sequence). The CDR3 contains 13 residues. V lost 7 bases, J lost 4 bases, and 15 bases lay in between. The CDR3 bases are TGTGCCAGCTCCCCCAGGGCTTCTTACGAGCAGTACTTC. Protein sequence: CASSPRASYEQYF.